This entry is about one TCR beta chain. Its antigen is as yet unknown. This record comes from a study of shared clonotypes between healthy human individuals. Naive CD8 populations comprised CD45RO-negative cells positively selected for CCR7, excluding terminally differentiated effector memory CD45RA+ cells. Recent vaccinations or acute infections were absent in the healthy HIV-negative adult donors. The CDR3 is 16 residues long. The V gene's germline CDR1 is SGHAT and CDR2 FQNNGV. The germline V and J ends were trimmed by 1 base and 6 bases, with 15 bases remaining between them. Overall study results and limits: Sampling covered blood only; tissue repertoires likely differ.

The data were produced by immunoSEQ multiplex PCR, yet TCRdb's version contains in-frame clones alone and is incomplete. The sample has around 2,100,000 clones, roughly 95% seen once. This sequence was found in a man aged 18 to 29 in good health. The specimen sequenced was naive CD8+ T cells sorted from blood. The chain employs TRBV11-2 and TRBJ1-4, with a weak D call TRBD1 (6 bases). CDR3 sequence: CASSLGPGVGDEKLFF. The CDR3 DNA is TGTGCCAGCAGCTTAGGACCAGGGGTCGGGGATGAAAAACTGTTTTTT.